The next 5 T cell receptor beta chains were all read from a single sample in a study of cytomegalovirus exposure and HLA in healthy donors listed by TCRdb under 2017. The method behind the library was the immunoSEQ multiplex PCR assay. For the multiplex PCR, a mixture combining 60 forward primers for TCR Vbeta segments and 13 reverse primers for TCR Jbeta segments was used. Here the immuneACCESS table is served through TCRdb, limited to in-frame sequences with V and J called. Missing clones are a known gap in these copies; in checked studies unresolved V genes cover under half, and the rest lacks a known reason. The table for this sample lists roughly 99,000 clones; over 65% of them were counted only once. The leading ten clones occupy less than 2% of the sample. The sequencing input was PBMCs. These receptors came from a male donor in good health and CMV-seronegative.

By frequency in the sample, this clone is medium-sized. This sequence joins TRBV10-3 and TRBJ2-3; D possibly corresponds to TRBD2 (5 bases). Germline V gene sequence: CDR1 ENHRY, CDR2 SYGVKD. This CDR3 contains 16 residues. The V end was cut by 6 bases, the J end by 2 bases, with 18 bases between. The CDR3 spells CAIRARRSGNTDTQYF. In DNA, the CDR3 is TGTGCCATCAGGGCCCGGAGGAGCGGAAACACAGATACGCAGTATTTT.

A remark on this clone: A read error may produce the germline difference seen at one junction end. The gene calls are TRBV7-7 and TRBJ2-2; tentatively, D is TRBD2 (5 bases). CDR1 SSHAT and CDR2 FNYEAQ come from the germline V gene (reference sequence). The CDR3 contains 14 residues. The CDR3: CASSSGINTGELFF. DNA for the CDR3: TGTGCTAGCAGCTCCGGGATTAACACCGGGGAGCTGTTTTTT.

This clone came up once. The V gene is TRBV18, the J gene TRBJ1-3, with 8 bases identical to TRBD1. The length of the CDR3 is 16 residues. V gave up 2 bases and J gave up 3 bases; unmatched junction bases: 6. Germline CDR1 reads KGHSH; CDR2 reads LQKENI. CDR3 DNA: TGTGCCAGCTCACCAAATGCAGGGGGCGGTGGAAACACCATATATTTT. Protein sequence: CASSPNAGGGGNTIYF.

The chain combines TRBV7-2 with TRBJ1-1; a possible D gene is TRBD1 (6 bases). The germline CDR1 and CDR2 sequences are SGHTA and FQGNSA. Trimming pared 1 base from V and 3 bases from J, leaving 12 bases between. This CDR3 comprises 15 residues. This CDR3 is CASSLEGGAHTEAFF. The CDR3 DNA is TGTGCCAGCAGCTTAGAAGGGGGGGCCCACACTGAAGCTTTCTTT.

V and J are TRBV4-3 and TRBJ1-1, with 8 bases lining up with TRBD1. CDR3 length equals 14 residues. Germline V CDR1 and CDR2: LGHNA, YSLEER. The V segment lost 4 bases and the J segment 5 bases; nucleotides outside the gene matches: 6. CDR3 sequence (DNA): TGCGCCAGCAGCCCCAGGGGGCAAGGAACTGAAGCTTTCTTT. It encodes CASSPRGQGTEAFF.